Below are 6 T cell receptor beta chains sequenced from a single sample in a study of response to subunit inactivated influenza vaccine. Each CDR3 protein is one row after TCRdb ran MiXCR on the RT-PCR reads. Of approximately 250,000 distinct CDR3 sequences in the sample, 12% were seen once. Sequencing was performed on non-naive T cells sorted from PBMCs, taken around 15 days before vaccination. Every receptor here comes from a man aged 50-60 years who received an inactivated influenza vaccine.

This clonotype was seen many times. V is TRBV12-3 or TRBV12-4 and J is TRBJ2-5, with TRBD2 as a possible D gene (6 bases). This CDR3 is built from 14 residues. The V end was cut by 5 bases, the J end by 2 bases, with 12 bases between. The CDR3 nucleotides read TGTGCCAGCAGTAGAGGGACTCCACAAGAGACCCAGTACTTC. This codes for CASSRGTPQETQYF.

This clonotype was observed many times. The chain couples TRBV28 to TRBJ2-7; 9 bases are shared with TRBD1. In germline, CDR1 is MDHEN, CDR2 SYDVKM. CDR3 length: 16 residues. V gave up 1 base and J gave up 7 bases; unmatched junction bases: 11. The DNA of the CDR3 is TGTGCCAGCAGTTTATACCTTAGGGGACAGGGCTTTGAGCAGTACTTC. Its translation is CASSLYLRGQGFEQYF.

This clonotype was seen only a few times. The chain couples TRBV5-1 to TRBJ2-3; 13 bases are a match to TRBD2. The CDR3 loop spans 17 amino acids. CDR1 and CDR2 from the germline V gene are SGHRS and YFSETQ. Trimming at V came to 4 bases and at J to 2 bases, leaving 7 bases not matched to a gene. CDR3 nucleotide sequence: TGCGCCAGCAGCGCCGGACTAGCGGGGGCCTCCACAGATACGCAGTATTTT. It is translated as CASSAGLAGASTDTQYF. Drawing the rest from reference TRBV5-1 and TRBJ2-3, the complete variable domain is KAGVTQTPRYLIKTRGQQVTLSCSPISGHRSVSWYQQTPGQGLQFLFEYFSETQRNKGNFPGRFSGRQFSNSRSEMNVSTLELGDSALYLCASSAGLAGASTDTQYFGPGTRLTVL.

The CDR3 coding sequence is TGTGCCAGCAGCCTAATTGGGGCGAGGGCCGGGGAGCTGTTTTTT. It is translated as CASSLIGARAGELFF. V gene TRBV11-2 combines with J gene TRBJ2-2, with D perhaps assigned TRBD1 or TRBD2 (5 bases each). This CDR3 has 15 amino acids. V lost 5 bases and J 6 bases, leaving 16 bases between the germline ends. From germline, CDR1 is SGHAT and CDR2 FQNNGV.

This clonotype occurred a few times. This chain connects TRBV5-6 to TRBJ2-7, with TRBD1 matching 7 bases. V shed 4 bases and J 6 bases; nucleotides not matched to a gene: 16. The CDR3 has 16 amino acids. Looked up from germline, CDR1 is SGHDT and CDR2 is YYEEEE. CDR3 sequence reads: CASSRRTGRIPSEQYF. The CDR3 DNA sequence: TGTGCCAGCAGCCGTCGGACAGGCAGAATACCTTCCGAGCAGTACTTC.

The J gene is TRBJ2-2, the V gene TRBV5-8; 7 bases are shared with TRBD1. The CDR3 length is 14 residues. Germline CDR1 is SGHTS and CDR2 is YDEGEE. The J segment lost 7 bases and the V segment lost 5 bases, leaving 8 bases of the junction unmatched. The CDR3 coding sequence is TGTGCCAGCAGGCGACAGGGATTAGGCGGGGAGCTGTTTTTT. Translated, it gives CASRRQGLGGELFF.